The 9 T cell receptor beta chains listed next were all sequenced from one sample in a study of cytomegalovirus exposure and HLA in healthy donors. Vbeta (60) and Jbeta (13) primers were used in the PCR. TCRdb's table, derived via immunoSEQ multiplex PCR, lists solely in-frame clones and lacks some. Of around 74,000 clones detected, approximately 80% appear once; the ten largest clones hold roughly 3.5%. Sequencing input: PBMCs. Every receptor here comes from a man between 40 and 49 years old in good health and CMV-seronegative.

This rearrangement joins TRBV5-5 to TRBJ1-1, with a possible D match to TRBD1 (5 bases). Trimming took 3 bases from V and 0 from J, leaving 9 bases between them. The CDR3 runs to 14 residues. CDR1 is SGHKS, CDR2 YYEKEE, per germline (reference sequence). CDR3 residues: CASSWGGVNTEAFF. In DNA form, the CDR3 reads TGTGCCAGCAGCTGGGGAGGGGTGAACACTGAAGCTTTCTTT.

CDR3 sequence reads: CASSYSGTGSGYTF. In DNA, the CDR3 is TGTGCCAGCAGTTACTCGGGGACAGGGAGTGGCTACACCTTC. The chain carries TRBV6-5 and TRBJ1-2, with 9 positions matching TRBD1. CDR3 length: 14 amino acids. The V and J ends lost 0 bases and 7 bases, in that order; junction bases with no gene match: 3. Germline V gene lookup returns CDR1 MNHEY and CDR2 SVGAGI.

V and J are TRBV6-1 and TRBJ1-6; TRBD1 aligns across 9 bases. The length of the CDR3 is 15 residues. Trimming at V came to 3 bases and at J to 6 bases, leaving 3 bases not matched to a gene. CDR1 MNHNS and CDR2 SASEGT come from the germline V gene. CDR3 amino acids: CASSDRTGVNSPLHF. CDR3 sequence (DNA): TGTGCCAGCAGTGATAGGACAGGGGTTAATTCACCCCTCCACTTT.

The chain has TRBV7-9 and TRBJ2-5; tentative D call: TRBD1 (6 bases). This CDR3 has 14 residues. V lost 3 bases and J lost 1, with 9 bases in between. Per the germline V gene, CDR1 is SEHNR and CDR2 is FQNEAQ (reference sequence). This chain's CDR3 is CASSFTGFQETQYF. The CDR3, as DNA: TGTGCCAGCAGCTTTACAGGGTTCCAAGAGACCCAGTACTTC.

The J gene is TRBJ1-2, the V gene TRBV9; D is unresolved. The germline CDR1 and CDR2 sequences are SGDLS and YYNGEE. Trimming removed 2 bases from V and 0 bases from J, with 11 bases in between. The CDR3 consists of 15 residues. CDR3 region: CASSVSGSANYGYTF. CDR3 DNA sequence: TGTGCCAGCAGCGTCTCGGGGTCCGCTAACTATGGCTACACCTTC. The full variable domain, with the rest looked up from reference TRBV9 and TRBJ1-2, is DSGVTQTPKHLITATGQRVTLRCSPRSGDLSVYWYQQSLDQGLQFLIQYYNGEERAKGNILERFSAQQFPDLHSELNLSSLELGDSALYFCASSVSGSANYGYTFGSGTRLTVV.

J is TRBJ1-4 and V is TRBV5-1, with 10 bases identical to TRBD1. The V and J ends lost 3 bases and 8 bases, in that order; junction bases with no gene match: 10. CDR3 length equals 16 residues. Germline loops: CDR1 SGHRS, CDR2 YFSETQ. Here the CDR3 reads CASSSGGTGAEEKLFF. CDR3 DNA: TGCGCCAGCAGCTCTGGCGGGACAGGGGCAGAGGAAAAACTGTTTTTT.

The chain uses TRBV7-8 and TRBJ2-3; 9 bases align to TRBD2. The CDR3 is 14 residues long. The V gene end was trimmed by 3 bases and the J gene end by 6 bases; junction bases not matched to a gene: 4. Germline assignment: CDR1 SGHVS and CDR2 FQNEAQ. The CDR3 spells CASSFSGGADTQYF. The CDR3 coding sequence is TGTGCCAGCAGCTTTAGCGGGGGCGCTGATACGCAGTATTTT. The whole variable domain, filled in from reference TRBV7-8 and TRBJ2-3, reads GAGVSQSPRYKVAKRGQDVALRCDPISGHVSLFWYQQALGQGPEFLTYFQNEAQLDKSGLPSDRFFAERPEGSVSTLKIQRTQQEDSAVYLCASSFSGGADTQYFGPGTRLTVL.

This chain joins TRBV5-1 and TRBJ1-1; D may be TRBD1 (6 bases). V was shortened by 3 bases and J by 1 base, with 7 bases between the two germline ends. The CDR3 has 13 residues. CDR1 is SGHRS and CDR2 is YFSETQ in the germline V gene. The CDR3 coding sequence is TGCGCCAGCAGCTGGGGGCAGAACACTGAAGCTTTCTTT. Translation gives CASSWGQNTEAFF.

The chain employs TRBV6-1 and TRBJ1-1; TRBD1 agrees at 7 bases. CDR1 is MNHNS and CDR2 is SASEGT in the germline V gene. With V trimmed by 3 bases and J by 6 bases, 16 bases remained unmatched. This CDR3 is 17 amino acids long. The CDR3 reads CASSDPLYRDSSSEAFF. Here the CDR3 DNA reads TGTGCCAGCAGTGATCCCTTGTACCGGGACAGTTCCTCTGAAGCTTTCTTT.